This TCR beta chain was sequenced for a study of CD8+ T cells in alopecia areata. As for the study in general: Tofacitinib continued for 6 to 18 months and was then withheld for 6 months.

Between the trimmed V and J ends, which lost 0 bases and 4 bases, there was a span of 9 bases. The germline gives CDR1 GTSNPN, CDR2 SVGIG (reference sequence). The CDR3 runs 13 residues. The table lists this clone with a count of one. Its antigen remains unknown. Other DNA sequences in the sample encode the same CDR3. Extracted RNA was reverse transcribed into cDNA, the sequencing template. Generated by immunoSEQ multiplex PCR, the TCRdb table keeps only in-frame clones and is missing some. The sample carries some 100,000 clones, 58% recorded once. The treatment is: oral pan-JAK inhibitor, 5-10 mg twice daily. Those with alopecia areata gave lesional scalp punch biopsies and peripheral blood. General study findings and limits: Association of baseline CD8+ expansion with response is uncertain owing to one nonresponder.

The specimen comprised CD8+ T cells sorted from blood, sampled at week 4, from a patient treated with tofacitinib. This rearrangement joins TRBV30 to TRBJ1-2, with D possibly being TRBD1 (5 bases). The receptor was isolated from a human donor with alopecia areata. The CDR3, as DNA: TGTGCCTGGAGTGTAACGGGGACCTATGGCTACACCTTC. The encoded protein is CAWSVTGTYGYTF.